The sequence of this T cell receptor (beta chain) was determined in a study of blood T cells in healthy people across ages. CDR1 is SGHRS and CDR2 is YFSETQ in the germline V gene. Losses at the gene ends were 5 bases for V and 4 bases for J; bases not matched to a gene: 5. The CDR3 consists of 14 residues. Then a second PCR, running about 6 to 12 cycles, was carried out with a sample-barcoded 5' primer and a J-beta primer mix. TCRdb reprocessed the 5' RACE reads via MiXCR and lists one record per CDR3 protein. Of 700,000 to 850,000 distinct CDR3 sequences in the sample, about 53% were seen once. What was sequenced was blood. This clonotype was obtained from a man aged 80 or over in good health. The rearrangement links TRBV5-1 to TRBJ2-7; 11 nucleotides line up with TRBD1. Here the CDR3 reads CASSRTGGRYEQYF. CDR3 coding DNA: TGCGCCAGCAGTCGGACAGGGGGCCGGTACGAGCAGTACTTC.